Given below is one T cell receptor beta chain in context. What it recognizes is unknown. The sample originates from a study of cytomegalovirus exposure and HLA in healthy donors. Study-level results: As a later analysis revealed, the rate of TCR association differed by HLA locus, with DRB1 most and HLA-C fewest.

This CDR3 has 15 amino acids. Germline CDR1 and CDR2: SGHTS and YDEGEE. The V end lost 0 bases, the J end lost 0 bases, and 9 bases lay between the germline ends. This PCR relied on a set of 60 Vbeta primers and 13 Jbeta primers. The protocol was immunoSEQ multiplex PCR, while the TCRdb copy is restricted to in-frame clones and leaves out a portion. The sample holds some 150,000 clones, more than 65% seen once. This clonotype was sampled from a man younger than 40 in good health and CMV-seropositive. Material for sequencing was PBMCs. This chain uses TRBV5-8 with TRBJ1-1; TRBD1 might be the D (6 bases). The CDR3 spells CASSLGGHMNTEAFF. CDR3 sequence (DNA): TGTGCCAGCAGCTTGGGGGGACATATGAACACTGAAGCTTTCTTT.